This T cell receptor (beta chain) was sequenced during a study of metastatic and nonmetastatic thyroid tumors. Turning to the study itself: Repertoires were compared across blood and tumor or nodule tissue from malignant and benign thyroid patients. Study-wide points: When malignant thyroid tumors were compared with benign nodules, TCR beta diversity was reportedly significantly higher in the malignant tumors. This held in both blood and tumor samples.

Germline V gene sequence: CDR1 MRHNA, CDR2 SNTAGT. V lost 5 bases and J lost 8, with 13 bases in between. The CDR3 is 13 amino acids. This clone appeared a few times. What it binds is unknown. Original processing notes: Between-group CDR3 differences, defined by clinicopathological status, yielded a distant-metastasis classifier for papillary thyroid cancer. Using MiXCR, TCRdb reanalyzed the PCR reads. The V and J calls here are based on TCRdb, not the publication. The sample has under 20,000 clones, roughly 24% seen once. Patients underwent thyroid surgery, and none had received any treatment before it.

V is TRBV6-4 and J is TRBJ1-5; D unclear. What was sequenced was blood. The TCR originated in a male donor with papillary thyroid cancer or a benign thyroid nodule (not recorded which). Some clones in this sample may be carry-over from other donors' samples. CDR3 residues: CASSPETNKPQHF. Written as DNA, the CDR3 is TGTGCCAGCAGTCCAGAGACTAATAAGCCCCAGCATTTT.